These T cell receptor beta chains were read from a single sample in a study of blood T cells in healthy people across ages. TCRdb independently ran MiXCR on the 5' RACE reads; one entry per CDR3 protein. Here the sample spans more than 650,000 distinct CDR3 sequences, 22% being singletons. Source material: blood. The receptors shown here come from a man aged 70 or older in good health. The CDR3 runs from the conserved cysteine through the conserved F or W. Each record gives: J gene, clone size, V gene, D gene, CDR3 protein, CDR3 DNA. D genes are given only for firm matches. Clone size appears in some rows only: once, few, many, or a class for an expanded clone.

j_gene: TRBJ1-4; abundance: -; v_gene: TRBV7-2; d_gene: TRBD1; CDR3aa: CASSIQGASNEKLFF; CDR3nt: TGTGCCAGCAGCATACAGGGGGCGTCTAATGAAAAACTGTTTTTT
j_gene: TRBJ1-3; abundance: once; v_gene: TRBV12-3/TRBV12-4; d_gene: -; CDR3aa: CASGALGGNTIYF; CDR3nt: TGTGCCAGCGGCGCATTGGGAGGAAACACCATATATTTT
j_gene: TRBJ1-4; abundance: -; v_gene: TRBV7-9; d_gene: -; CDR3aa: CASSPGEGSEKLFF; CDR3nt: TGTGCCAGCAGCCCCGGTGAAGGGTCTGAAAAACTGTTTTTT
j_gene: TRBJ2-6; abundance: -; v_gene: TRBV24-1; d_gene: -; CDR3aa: CATSDTGNSGANVLTF; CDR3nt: TGTGCCACCAGTGATACAGGGAACTCTGGGGCCAACGTCCTGACTTTC
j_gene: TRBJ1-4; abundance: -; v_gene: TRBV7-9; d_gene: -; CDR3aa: CASSSGINEKLFF; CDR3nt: TGTGCCAGCAGCTCGGGGATCAATGAAAAACTGTTTTTT
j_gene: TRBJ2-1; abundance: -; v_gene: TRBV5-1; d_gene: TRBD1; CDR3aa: CASSPSRGQGLDEQFF; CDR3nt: TGCGCCAGCAGCCCAAGTAGGGGACAGGGACTCGATGAGCAGTTCTTC
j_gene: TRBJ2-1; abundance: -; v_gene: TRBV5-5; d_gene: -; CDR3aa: CASSTIGSPKRYNEQFF; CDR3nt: TGTGCCAGCAGCACCATCGGATCGCCCAAGCGCTACAATGAGCAGTTCTTC
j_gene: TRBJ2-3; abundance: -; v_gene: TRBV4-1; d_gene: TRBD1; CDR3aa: CASSQGGQPSTDTQYF; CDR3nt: TGCGCCAGCAGCCAAGGGGGACAGCCGAGCACAGATACGCAGTATTTT
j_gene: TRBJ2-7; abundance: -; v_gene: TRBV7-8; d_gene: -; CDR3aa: CASSAGPIEQYF; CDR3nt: TGTGCCAGCAGCGCTGGACCAATCGAGCAGTACTTC
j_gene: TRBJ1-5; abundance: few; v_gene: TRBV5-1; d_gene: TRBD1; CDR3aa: CASSSGQQNQPQHF; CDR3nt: TGCGCCAGCAGCTCGGGACAGCAAAATCAGCCCCAGCATTTT
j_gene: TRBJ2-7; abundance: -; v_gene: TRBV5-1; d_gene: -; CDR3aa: CASSRVGYSYEQYF; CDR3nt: TGCGCCAGCAGTCGAGTCGGTTACTCCTACGAGCAGTACTTC
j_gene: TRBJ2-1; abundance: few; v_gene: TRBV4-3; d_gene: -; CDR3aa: CASSQGQPGSYNEQFF; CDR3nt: TGCGCCAGCAGCCAAGGTCAGCCCGGCTCCTACAATGAGCAGTTCTTC
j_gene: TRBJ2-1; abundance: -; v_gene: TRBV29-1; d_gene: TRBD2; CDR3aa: CSVEEGLAGGSSYNEQFF; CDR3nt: TGCAGCGTTGAAGAAGGGCTAGCGGGGGGGAGTAGCTACAATGAGCAGTTCTTC
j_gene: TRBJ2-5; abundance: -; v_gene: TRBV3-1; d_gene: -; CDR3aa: CASSQVPEEETQYF; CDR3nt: TGTGCCAGCAGCCAAGTCCCGGAGGAAGAGACCCAGTACTTC
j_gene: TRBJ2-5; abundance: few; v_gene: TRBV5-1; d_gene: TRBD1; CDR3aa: CASSFPGGTQETQYF; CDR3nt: TGCGCCAGCAGCTTCCCAGGGGGCACACAAGAGACCCAGTACTTC
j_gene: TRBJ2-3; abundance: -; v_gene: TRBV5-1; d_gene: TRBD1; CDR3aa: CASSFWGTDTDKQYF; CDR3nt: TGCGCCAGCAGCTTCTGGGGGACAGACACAGATAAGCAGTATTTT
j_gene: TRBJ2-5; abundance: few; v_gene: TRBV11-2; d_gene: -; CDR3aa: CASSLERGAQETQYF; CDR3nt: TGTGCCAGCAGCTTAGAGCGGGGAGCCCAAGAGACCCAGTACTTC
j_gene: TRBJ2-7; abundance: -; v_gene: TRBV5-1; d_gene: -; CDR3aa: CASSFGAGPAYEQYF; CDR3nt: TGCGCCAGCAGCTTTGGGGCCGGGCCTGCCTACGAGCAGTACTTC
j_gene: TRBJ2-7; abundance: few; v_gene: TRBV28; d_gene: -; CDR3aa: CASSTGDLGGEQYF; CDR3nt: TGTGCCAGCAGTACGGGAGACCTGGGGGGCGAGCAGTACTTC
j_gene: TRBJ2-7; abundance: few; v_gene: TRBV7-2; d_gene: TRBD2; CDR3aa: CASSLSRGEGFF; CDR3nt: TGTGCCAGCAGCCTCTCCCGGGGGGAGGGTTTCTTC
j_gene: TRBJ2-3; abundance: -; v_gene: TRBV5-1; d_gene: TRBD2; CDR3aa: CASSDRGGDTQYF; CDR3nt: TGCGCCAGCAGTGACCGGGGAGGGGATACGCAGTATTTT
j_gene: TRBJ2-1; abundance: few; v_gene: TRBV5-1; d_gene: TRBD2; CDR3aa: CASSLGMREIDEQFF; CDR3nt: TGCGCCAGCAGCTTGGGTATGCGGGAGATCGATGAGCAGTTCTTC
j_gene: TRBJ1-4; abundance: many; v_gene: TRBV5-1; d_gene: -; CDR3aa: CASSSPDLGFEKLFF; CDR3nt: TGCGCCAGCAGCTCACCGGATCTGGGTTTCGAAAAACTGTTTTTT
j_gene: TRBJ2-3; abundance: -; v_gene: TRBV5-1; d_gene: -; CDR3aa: CASSFLGWEQYF; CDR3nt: TGCGCCAGCAGCTTCCTCGGTTGGGAGCAGTATTTT
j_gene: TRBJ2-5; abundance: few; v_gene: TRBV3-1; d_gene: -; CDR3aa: CASSQVRDQETQYF; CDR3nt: TGTGCCAGCAGCCAAGTTAGAGACCAAGAGACCCAGTACTTC
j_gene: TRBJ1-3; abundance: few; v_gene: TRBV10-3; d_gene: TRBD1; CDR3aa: CAISEGMQGASGNTIYF; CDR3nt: TGTGCCATCAGTGAGGGGATGCAGGGGGCCTCTGGAAACACCATATATTTT
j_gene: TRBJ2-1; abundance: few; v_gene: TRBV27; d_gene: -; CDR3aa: CASSSEAPYNEQFF; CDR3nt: TGTGCCAGCAGTTCGGAAGCGCCTTACAATGAGCAGTTCTTC
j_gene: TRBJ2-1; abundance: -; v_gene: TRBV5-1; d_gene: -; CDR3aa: CASSFLTGISYNEQFF; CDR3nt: TGCGCCAGCAGCTTCCTGACTGGGATCTCCTACAATGAGCAGTTCTTC
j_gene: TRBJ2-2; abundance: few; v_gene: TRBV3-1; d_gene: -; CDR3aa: CASSLNLGNTGELFF; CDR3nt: TGTGCCAGCAGCCTTAACCTAGGGAACACCGGGGAGCTGTTTTTT